Sequencing of this TCR beta chain was carried out in a study of OX40 agonist ivuxolimab in advanced cancers. Study observations and caveats: Part of the nonresponder group also had normalized T-cell clonal expansion that was low. CD4+ and CD8+ blood T cells expanded clonally by week 6 at 0.1 to 3.0 mg/kg.

The CDR3 is 14 residues long. Germline-derived CDR1 and CDR2 are SGHTA and FQGTGA. Unmatched junction bases numbered 4, after V lost 5 bases and J lost 2 bases. About this clone: What it binds is not known.

Sequencing used immunoSEQ multiplex PCR; TCRdb keeps in-frame clones, though not all of them. This repertoire shows approximately 70,000 clones, more than 75% found once; its top ten account for roughly 6.1%. V usage is TRBV7-3 and J usage is TRBJ2-3, with 7 nucleotides matching TRBD2. This sequence originates from an adult with an advanced solid tumor such as melanoma, head and neck, liver or kidney cancer. The sequencing used CD4+ or CD8+ T cells sorted from blood, collected in a trial of the OX40 agonist ivuxolimab. CDR3 nucleotides: TGTGCCAGCAGCGGTAGCGGGTACACAGATACGCAGTATTTT. It is translated as CASSGSGYTDTQYF.